Given below is one T cell receptor beta chain in context. In germline, CDR1 is MDHEN, CDR2 SYDVKM. Trimming took 7 bases from V and 5 from J; bases not matched to a gene: 14. This CDR3 has 16 amino acids. The data stem from a study of blood T cell repertoires in COVID-19. Here immunoSEQ multiplex PCR was the method, and the copy in TCRdb shows in-frame clones only, minus some. The table shows 50,000 or so clones, with 84% occurring only once. The V and J genes are TRBV28 and TRBJ2-5; 9 bases align to TRBD1. Material for sequencing was peripheral blood. The source of this sequence is a man aged 50 to 60 with acute or convalescent COVID-19. The CDR3 nucleotides read TGTGCCAGCACCACACGGGCGACAGGGGGACTTGAGACCCAGTACTTC. It encodes CASTTRATGGLETQYF.